This T cell receptor (beta chain) was sequenced during a study of metastatic and nonmetastatic thyroid tumors. Per the germline V gene, CDR1 is SQVTM and CDR2 is ANQGSEA. Trimming took 2 bases from V and 2 from J; bases not matched to a gene: 6. The CDR3 sequence is 15 residues long. This clone was recorded many times. Per the study methods: Clinicopathological groups of papillary thyroid cancer showed CDR3 differences that were used to build a distant-metastasis classifier. TCRdb used MiXCR to call clones anew from the PCR reads. The V and J calls were not made by the authors but by TCRdb's processing. The repertoire holds 21,000 or so clones, with about a sixth as singletons. All patients reached thyroid surgery having received no treatment beforehand.

This TCR was recovered from a male donor with papillary thyroid cancer or a benign thyroid nodule (not recorded which). Some clones in this sample may be carry-over from other donors' samples. This chain uses TRBV29-1 with TRBJ2-1; 7 positions agree with TRBD2. The specimen was blood. The CDR3 DNA reads as TGCAGCGTTGAATTAATACGGGAGGCCTACAATGAGCAGTTCTTC. Residues: CSVELIREAYNEQFF.